Following are 8 T cell receptor beta chains from one sample sequenced in a study of OX40 agonist ivuxolimab in advanced cancers. The method was immunoSEQ multiplex PCR; TCRdb's version includes in-frame clones alone and lacks a portion of them. The sample has 40,000 to 45,000 clones; over 70% are singletons. The sequences come from CD4+ or CD8+ T cells sorted from blood, collected in a trial of the OX40 agonist ivuxolimab. Receptor source: an adult with an advanced solid tumor such as melanoma, head and neck, liver or kidney cancer.

The genes are TRBV6-1 and TRBJ1-2, with D hard to call. The V and J ends lost 0 bases and 3 bases respectively, with 8 bases between them. The V gene's germline CDR1 is MNHNS and CDR2 SASEGT. CDR3 length equals 14 residues. The CDR3 nucleotides are TGTGCCAGCAGTGAAGCAGACAATTACTATGGCTACACCTTC. Protein sequence: CASSEADNYYGYTF.

This rearrangement joins TRBV7-9 to TRBJ2-1, with D tentatively TRBD1 (5 bases). The CDR3 has 13 residues. V lost 1 base and J lost 9, with 10 bases in between. Germline CDR1 and CDR2: SEHNR and FQNEAQ (reference sequence). The CDR3 reads CASSLGRDSEQFF. In DNA, the CDR3 is TGTGCCAGCAGCTTAGGAAGAGACAGTGAGCAGTTCTTC. Drawing the rest from reference TRBV7-9 and TRBJ2-1, the complete variable domain is DTGVSQNPRHKITKRGQNVTFRCDPISEHNRLYWYRQTLGQGPEFLTYFQNEAQLEKSRLLSDRFSAERPKGSFSTLEIQRTEQGDSAMYLCASSLGRDSEQFFGPGTRLTVL.

This clone was picked up one time. This chain links TRBV28 with TRBJ2-1, with a tentative D call TRBD2 (5 bases). Germline V gives CDR1 MDHEN, CDR2 SYDVKM. The CDR3 has 13 amino acids. The V gene lost 8 bases and the J gene lost 2 bases, with 10 bases spanning the gap. The CDR3 nucleotides read TGTGCCAGCTCGCCTAGCCCCTACAATGAGCAGTTCTTC. The encoded protein is CASSPSPYNEQFF.

This chain joins TRBV27 and TRBJ2-1; 9 bases match TRBD2. V was clipped by 5 bases and J by 0 bases; unmatched bases: 8. The CDR3 extends over 17 amino acids. Germline V CDR1 and CDR2: MNHEY, SMNVEV (reference sequence). The CDR3: CASSPIPSGASYNEQFF. As DNA, the CDR3 is TGTGCCAGCAGTCCCATTCCTAGCGGGGCCTCCTACAATGAGCAGTTCTTC.

The chain employs TRBV29-1 and TRBJ1-3; D is possibly TRBD1 (6 bases). This CDR3 is built from 13 residues. Trimming pared 6 bases from V and 1 base from J, leaving 10 bases between. Germline V CDR1 and CDR2: SQVTM, ANQGSEA. The CDR3 reads CSVETGSGNTIYF. DNA of the CDR3: TGCAGCGTAGAGACAGGTTCTGGAAACACCATATATTTT.

CDR3 nucleotide sequence: TGTGCCAGCAGCTTAGTCGTTTCTCGGACTAGCGGGAGAGTCAACGAGCAGTACTTC. It yields the protein CASSLVVSRTSGRVNEQYF. The V gene is TRBV7-8, the J gene TRBJ2-7, with TRBD2 matching 13 bases. V lost 1 base to trimming and J lost 5 bases; unmatched junction nucleotides: 14. Germline V lookup: CDR1 SGHVS, CDR2 FQNEAQ. The CDR3 spans 19 residues.

The chain employs TRBV10-2 and TRBJ2-7; D gene uncertain. Germline loops: CDR1 WSHSY, CDR2 SAAADI. The CDR3 loop spans 11 amino acids. With 7 bases removed from V and 4 bases from J, the gap between germline ends came to 8 bases. CDR3 sequence (DNA): TGCGCCAGCAAGATTAGTTACGAGCAGTACTTC. It specifies CASKISYEQYF.

This clone was found once. J is TRBJ2-5 and V is TRBV7-3; no definite D call. Trimming shortened V by 1 base and J by 7 bases, and 10 bases separated the two germline ends. CDR1 and CDR2 from the germline V gene are SGHTA and FQGTGA. The CDR3 sequence is 13 residues long. Written as DNA, the CDR3 is TGTGCCAGCAGCTTAATGGTCCTGGGGACCCAGTACTTC. Protein: CASSLMVLGTQYF.